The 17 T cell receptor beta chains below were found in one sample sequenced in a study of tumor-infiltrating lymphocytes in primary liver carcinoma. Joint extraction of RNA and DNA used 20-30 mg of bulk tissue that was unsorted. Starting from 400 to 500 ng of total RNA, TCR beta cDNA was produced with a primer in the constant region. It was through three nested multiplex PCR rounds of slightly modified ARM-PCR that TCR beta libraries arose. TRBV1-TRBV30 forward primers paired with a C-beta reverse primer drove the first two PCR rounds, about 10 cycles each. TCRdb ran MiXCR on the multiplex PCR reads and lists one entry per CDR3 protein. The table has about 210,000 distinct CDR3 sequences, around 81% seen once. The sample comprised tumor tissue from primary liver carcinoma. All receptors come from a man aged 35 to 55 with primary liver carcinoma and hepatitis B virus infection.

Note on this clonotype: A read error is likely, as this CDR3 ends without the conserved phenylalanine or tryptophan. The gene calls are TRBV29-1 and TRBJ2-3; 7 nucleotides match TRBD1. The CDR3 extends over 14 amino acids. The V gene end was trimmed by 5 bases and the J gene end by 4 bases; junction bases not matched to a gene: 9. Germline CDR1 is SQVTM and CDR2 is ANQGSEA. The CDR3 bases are TGCAGCGTTTCGGGAACAGGGGCGTCAGATACGCAGTATTGT. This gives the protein CSVSGTGASDTQYC.

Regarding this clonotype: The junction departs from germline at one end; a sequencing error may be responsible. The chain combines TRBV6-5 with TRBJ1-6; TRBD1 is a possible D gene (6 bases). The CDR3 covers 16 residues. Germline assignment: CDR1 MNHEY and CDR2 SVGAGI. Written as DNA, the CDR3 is TGTGCCAACAGTTCCGGGACAATGGGCCGGAATTCACCCCTCCACTTT. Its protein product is CANSSGTMGRNSPLHF.

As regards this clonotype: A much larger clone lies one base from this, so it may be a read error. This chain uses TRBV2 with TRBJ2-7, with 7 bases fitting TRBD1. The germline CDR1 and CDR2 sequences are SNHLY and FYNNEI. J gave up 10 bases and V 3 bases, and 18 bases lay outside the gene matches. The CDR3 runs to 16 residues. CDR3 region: CASSESRQGLFGDQYF. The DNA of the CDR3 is TGTGCCAGCAGTGAGAGTAGACAGGGTCTCTTCGGCGACCAGTACTTC.

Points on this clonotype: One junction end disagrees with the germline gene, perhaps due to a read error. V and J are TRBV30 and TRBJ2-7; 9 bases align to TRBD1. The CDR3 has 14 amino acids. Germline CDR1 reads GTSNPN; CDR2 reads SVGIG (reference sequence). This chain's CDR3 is CAWSNTGTGNEQYF. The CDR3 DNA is TGTGCTTGGAGTAATACTGGGACAGGGAACGAGCAGTACTTC.

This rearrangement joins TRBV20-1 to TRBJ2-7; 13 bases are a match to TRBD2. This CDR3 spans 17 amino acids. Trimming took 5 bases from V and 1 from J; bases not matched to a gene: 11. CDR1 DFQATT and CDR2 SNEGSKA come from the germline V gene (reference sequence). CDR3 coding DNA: TGCAGTGCTCGAGGGACTAGCGGGATAAGGTCGTCCTACGAGCAGTACTTC. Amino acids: CSARGTSGIRSSYEQYF.

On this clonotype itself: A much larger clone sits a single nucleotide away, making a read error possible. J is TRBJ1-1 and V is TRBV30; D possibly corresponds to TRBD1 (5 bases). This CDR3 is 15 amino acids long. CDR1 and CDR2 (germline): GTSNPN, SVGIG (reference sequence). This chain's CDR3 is CAWSLAGLGNIEAFF. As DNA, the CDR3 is TGTGCCTGGAGTCTAGCGGGACTTGGGAACATTGAAGCTTTCTTT.

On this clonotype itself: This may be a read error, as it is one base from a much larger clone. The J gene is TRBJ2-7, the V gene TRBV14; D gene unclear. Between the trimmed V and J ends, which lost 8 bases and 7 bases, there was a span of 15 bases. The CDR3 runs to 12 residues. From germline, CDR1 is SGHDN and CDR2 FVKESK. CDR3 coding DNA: TGTGCCAGCGGCTGGATTAAAGAAGAGCAGTACTTC. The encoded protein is CASGWIKEEQYF.

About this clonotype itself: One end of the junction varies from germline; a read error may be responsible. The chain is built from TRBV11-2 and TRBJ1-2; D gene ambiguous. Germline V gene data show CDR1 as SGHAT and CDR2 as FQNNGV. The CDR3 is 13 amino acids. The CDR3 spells CASSIGRAGGYTF. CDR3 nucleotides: TGTGCCAGCAGCATCGGGAGGGCTGGAGGCTATACCTTC.

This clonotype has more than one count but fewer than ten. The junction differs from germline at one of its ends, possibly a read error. The CDR3 sequence is CPSSRTLVSRLHF. Here the CDR3 DNA reads TGTCCCAGTAGCCGGACACTGGTTTCACGCCTCCACTTT. This chain links TRBV11-1 with TRBJ1-6; D is possibly TRBD1 (5 bases). The CDR3 contains 13 residues. From germline, CDR1 is SGHAT and CDR2 FQDESV (reference sequence).

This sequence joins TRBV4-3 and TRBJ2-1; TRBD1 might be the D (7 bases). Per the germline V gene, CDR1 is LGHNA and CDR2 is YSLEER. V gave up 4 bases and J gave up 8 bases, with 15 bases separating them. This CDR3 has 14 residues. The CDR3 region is CASSLDRRGYEQFF. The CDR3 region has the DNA TGCGCCAGCAGCCTGGACAGGAGGGGGTATGAGCAGTTCTTC.

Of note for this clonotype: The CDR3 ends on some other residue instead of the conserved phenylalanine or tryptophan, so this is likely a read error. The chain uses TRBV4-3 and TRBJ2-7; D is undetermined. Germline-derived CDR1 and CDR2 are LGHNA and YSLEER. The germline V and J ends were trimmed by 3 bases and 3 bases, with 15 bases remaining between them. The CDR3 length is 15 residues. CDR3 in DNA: TGCGCCAGCAGCCATGAACATAGTGGGAACTACGAGCAGTACCTC. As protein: CASSHEHSGNYEQYL.

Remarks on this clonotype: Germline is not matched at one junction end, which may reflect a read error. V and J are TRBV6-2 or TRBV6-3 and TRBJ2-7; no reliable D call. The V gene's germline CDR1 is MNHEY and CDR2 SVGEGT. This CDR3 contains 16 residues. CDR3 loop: CASSSGRSRSSYEQNF. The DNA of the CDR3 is TGTGCCAGCAGTAGTGGGCGGAGCCGCAGCTCTTACGAGCAGAACTTC.

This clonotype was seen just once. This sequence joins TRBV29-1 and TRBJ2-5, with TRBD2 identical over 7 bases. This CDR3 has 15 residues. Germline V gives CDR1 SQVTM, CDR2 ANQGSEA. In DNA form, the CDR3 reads TGCAGTGCAGACGGACTATCGGGAGGTGCTGGGACCCAGTACTTC. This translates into CSADGLSGGAGTQYF.

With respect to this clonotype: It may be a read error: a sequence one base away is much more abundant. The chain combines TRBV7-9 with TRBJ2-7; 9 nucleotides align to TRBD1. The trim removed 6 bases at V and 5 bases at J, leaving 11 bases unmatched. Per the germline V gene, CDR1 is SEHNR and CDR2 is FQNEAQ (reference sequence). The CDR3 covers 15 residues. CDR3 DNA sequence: TGTGCCAGCAGTCCCGTGGGGGACAGGGCTAACGAGCAGTACTTC. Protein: CASSPVGDRANEQYF. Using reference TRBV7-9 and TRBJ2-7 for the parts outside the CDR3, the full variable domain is DTGVSQNPRHKITKRGQNVTFRCDPISEHNRLYWYRQTLGQGPEFLTYFQNEAQLEKSRLLSDRFSAERPKGSFSTLEIQRTEQGDSAMYLCASSPVGDRANEQYFGPGTRLTVT.

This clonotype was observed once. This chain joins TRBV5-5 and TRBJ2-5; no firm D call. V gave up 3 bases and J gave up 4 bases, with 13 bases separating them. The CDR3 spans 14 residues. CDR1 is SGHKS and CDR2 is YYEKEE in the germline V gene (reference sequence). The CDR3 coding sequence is TGTGCCAGCAGCTCGAAGACAAACGGAGAGACCCAGTACTTC. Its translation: CASSSKTNGETQYF.

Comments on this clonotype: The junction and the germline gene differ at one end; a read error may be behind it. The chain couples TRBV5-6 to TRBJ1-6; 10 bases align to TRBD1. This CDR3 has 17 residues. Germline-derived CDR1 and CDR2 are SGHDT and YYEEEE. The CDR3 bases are TGTGCCAGCAGATCCCTAACCGGGACAGGGGTTGATTCACCGCTCCACTTT. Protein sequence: CASRSLTGTGVDSPLHF.

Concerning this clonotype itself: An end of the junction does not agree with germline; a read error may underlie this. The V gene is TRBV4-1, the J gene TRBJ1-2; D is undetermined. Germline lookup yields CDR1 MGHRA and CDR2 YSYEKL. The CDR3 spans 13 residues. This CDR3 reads CPSSQTEGGGYSF. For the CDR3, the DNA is TGCCCCAGCAGCCAAACCGAGGGAGGAGGCTACAGCTTC.